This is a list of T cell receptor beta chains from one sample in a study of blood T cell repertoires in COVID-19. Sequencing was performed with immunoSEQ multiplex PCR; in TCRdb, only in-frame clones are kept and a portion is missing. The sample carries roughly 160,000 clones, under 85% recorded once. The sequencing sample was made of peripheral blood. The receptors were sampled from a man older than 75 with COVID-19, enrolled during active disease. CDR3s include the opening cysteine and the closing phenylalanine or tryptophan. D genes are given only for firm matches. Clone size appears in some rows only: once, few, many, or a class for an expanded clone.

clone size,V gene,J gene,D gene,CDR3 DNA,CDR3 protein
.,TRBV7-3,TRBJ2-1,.,TGTGCCAGCAGCTTAACGGGGGGGCCTCCCGACAATGAGCAGTTCTTC,CASSLTGGPPDNEQFF
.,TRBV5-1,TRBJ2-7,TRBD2,TGCGCCAGCAGCTCCTTAGCGGGGAGCTCCTACGAGCAGTACTTC,CASSSLAGSSYEQYF
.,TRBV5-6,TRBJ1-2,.,TGTGCCAGCAGCTTGGACCCCCTGGGAGGGAACTATGGCTACACCTTC,CASSLDPLGGNYGYTF
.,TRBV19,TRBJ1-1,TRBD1,TGTGCCAGTAGTAGGCCGGGACAGGGCTTCACTGAAGCTTTCTTT,CASSRPGQGFTEAFF
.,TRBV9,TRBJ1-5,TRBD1,TGTGCCAGCAGAAAGCCGGGACAGGGCTCCTCCTATAGCAATCAGCCCCAGCATTTT,CASRKPGQGSSYSNQPQHF
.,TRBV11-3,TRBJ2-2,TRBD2,TGTGCCAGCACCCAGGGAGGGGAGGTCGGGGAGCTGTTTTTT,CASTQGGEVGELFF
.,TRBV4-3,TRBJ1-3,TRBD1,TGCGCCAGCAGCCAAGATGGGACAGTTACTGGAAACACCATATATTTT,CASSQDGTVTGNTIYF
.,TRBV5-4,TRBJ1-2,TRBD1,TGTGCCAGCAGCACCTCGACAGGGGGCGGCTACACCTTC,CASSTSTGGGYTF
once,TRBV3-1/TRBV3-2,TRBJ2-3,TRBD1,TGTGCCAGCAGACAGGGGGTCACAGATACGCAGTATTTT,CASRQGVTDTQYF
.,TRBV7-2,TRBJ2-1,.,TGTGCCAGCAGCTTACGGGGTAGCACCTACAATGAGCAGTTCTTC,CASSLRGSTYNEQFF
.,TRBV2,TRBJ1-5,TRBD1,TGTGCCAGCAAGAGGCAGGGGGTCAACCAGCCCCAGCATTTT,CASKRQGVNQPQHF
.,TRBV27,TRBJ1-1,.,TGTGCCAGCAGTTTCCAGGGTGGGGCGACTGAAGCTTTCTTT,CASSFQGGATEAFF
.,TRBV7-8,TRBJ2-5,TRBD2,TGTGCCAGCAGCTTAGGGGGGGGACGGGCGGAGACCCAGTACTTC,CASSLGGGRAETQYF
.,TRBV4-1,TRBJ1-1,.,TGCGCCAGCAGCCAAGATCGGGAGAACACTGAAGCTTTCTTT,CASSQDRENTEAFF
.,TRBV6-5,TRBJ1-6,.,TGTGCCAGCAGTTCCGTGGGCCGGAATTCACCCCTCCACTTT,CASSSVGRNSPLHF
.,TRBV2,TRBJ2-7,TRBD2,TGTGCCAGCAGTGAAGCAGGCCTAGCGGGGGACTTC,CASSEAGLAGDF
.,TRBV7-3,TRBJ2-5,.,TGTGCCAGCAGCCTAACGACACGGGAACAAGAGACCCAGTACTTC,CASSLTTREQETQYF
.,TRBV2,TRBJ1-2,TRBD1,TGTGCCAGCAGTGAACGTTTAGGGACAGTCCCTACTAACTATGGCTACACCTTC,CASSERLGTVPTNYGYTF
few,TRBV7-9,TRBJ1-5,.,TGTGCCAGCAGCGGACAGATCAATCAGCCCCAGCATTTT,CASSGQINQPQHF
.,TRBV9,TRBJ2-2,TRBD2,TGTGCCAGCAGCGTAGCTGCCGGGACTAGCGGGCGGCTGTTTTTT,CASSVAAGTSGRLFF
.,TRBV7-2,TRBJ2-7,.,TGTGCCAGCAGCTTAGATGACTTTGGCTACGAGCAGTACTTC,CASSLDDFGYEQYF
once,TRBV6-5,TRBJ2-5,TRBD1,TGTGCCAGCACCCAGGGGGAAGAGACCCAGTACTTC,CASTQGEETQYF
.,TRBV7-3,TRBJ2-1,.,TGTGCCAGCAGCTTAGTCGGCAGGGGCGAGAATGAGCAGTTCTTC,CASSLVGRGENEQFF
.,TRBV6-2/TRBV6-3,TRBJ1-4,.,TGTGCCAGCAGTTTGGTTGGCCTGGATGCGGAACTGTTTTTT,CASSLVGLDAELFF
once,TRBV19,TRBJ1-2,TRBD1,TGTGCCAGTAGCGCCCGGACAGGGGGTAACTATGGCTACACCTTC,CASSARTGGNYGYTF
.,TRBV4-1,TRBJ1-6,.,TGCGCCAGCAGCCCGATCGCTGCGGGGGTGGGAAATTCACCCCTCCACTTT,CASSPIAAGVGNSPLHF
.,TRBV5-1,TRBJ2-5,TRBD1,TGCGCCAGCAGATTTGCAGGGCAGGGGGCGATGGAGACCCAGTACTTC,CASRFAGQGAMETQYF
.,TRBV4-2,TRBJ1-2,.,TGTGCCAGCAGCCAAGCCGGTGGCTACACCTTC,CASSQAGGYTF
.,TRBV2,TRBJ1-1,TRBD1,TGTGCCAGCAGTGAGCAGGGGGAGAACACTGAAGCTTTCTTT,CASSEQGENTEAFF
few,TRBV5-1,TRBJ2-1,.,TGCGCCAGCAGCTTGCCCCAGGGAGGTGAGCAGTTCTTC,CASSLPQGGEQFF
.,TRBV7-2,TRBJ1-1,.,TGTGCCAGCAGCCTGGGCTACATGAACACTGAAGCTTTCTTT,CASSLGYMNTEAFF
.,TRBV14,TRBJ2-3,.,TGTGCCAGCAGCCAAGGAACGCGCAGGATACGCACAGATACGCAGTATTTT,CASSQGTRRIRTDTQYF
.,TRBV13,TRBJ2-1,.,TGTGCCAGCAGCTTACTGCGGGGGCCCTACAATGAGCAGTTCTTC,CASSLLRGPYNEQFF
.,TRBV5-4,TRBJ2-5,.,TGTGCCAGCAGCCCCCCAAACCAGCAAGAGACCCAGTACTTC,CASSPPNQQETQYF
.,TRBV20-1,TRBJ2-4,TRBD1,TGCAGTGCTAGTCTCCAGGGGGCGAACATTCAGTACTTC,CSASLQGANIQYF
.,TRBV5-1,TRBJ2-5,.,TGCGCCAGCAGCCCACGGACAGTTGAGACCCAGTACTTC,CASSPRTVETQYF
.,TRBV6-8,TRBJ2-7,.,TGTGCCAGCACCCAGAATTACGAGCAGTACTTC,CASTQNYEQYF
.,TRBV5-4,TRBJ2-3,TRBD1,TGTGCCAGCAGCCGGGCGGGACAGGGTGCAGTGGATACGCAGTATTTT,CASSRAGQGAVDTQYF
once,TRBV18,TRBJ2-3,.,TGTGCCAGCTCACCATTCAATGAGGCAGATACGCAGTATTTT,CASSPFNEADTQYF
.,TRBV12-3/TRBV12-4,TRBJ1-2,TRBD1,TGTGCCAGCAGCCCGGACAGGGGGATTGGCTACACCTTC,CASSPDRGIGYTF
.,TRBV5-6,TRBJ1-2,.,TGTGCCAGCAGCCCTTACTTAGGACAGACGAGGGAGGGCTACACCTTC,CASSPYLGQTREGYTF
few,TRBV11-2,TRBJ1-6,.,TGTGCCAGCAGCTTAGACCGGGGTGGGCAGGTAGGCTCACCCCTCCACTTT,CASSLDRGGQVGSPLHF
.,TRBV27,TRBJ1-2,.,TGTGCCAGCAGTTCTCCGACATCGCCCTCTGGCTACACCTTC,CASSSPTSPSGYTF
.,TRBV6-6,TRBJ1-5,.,TGTGCCAGCAGTCATGGGGCAGGTAATCAGCCCCAGCATTTT,CASSHGAGNQPQHF
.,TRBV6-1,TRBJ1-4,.,TGTGCCAGCAGTGAATTCCATTCGCGTCCGCCGAATGAAAAACTGTTTTTT,CASSEFHSRPPNEKLFF
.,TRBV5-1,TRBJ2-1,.,TGCGCCAGCATTCGGGACAGACTAGACAATGAGCAGTTCTTC,CASIRDRLDNEQFF
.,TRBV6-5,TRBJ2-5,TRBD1,TGTGCCAGCAGTCGGGACAGGGTGGCGGAGACCCAGTACTTC,CASSRDRVAETQYF